This TCR beta chain is drawn from a study of patients and donors after allogeneic stem cell transplantation. MiXCR was run by TCRdb on the RT-PCR reads, yielding one entry per CDR3 protein. The repertoire includes 90,000 to 120,000 distinct CDR3 sequences, roughly 35% of them detected once, and 25% to 35% sits in the top ten. This TCR was sampled from a human donor who was either an allogeneic HSCT recipient or a stem cell or donor lymphocyte infusion donor (not recorded which). It is not recorded whose cells these are; they may come from a transplant donor. The sequencing sample was made of blood, either unsorted or a sorted T cell fraction (not recorded which).

CDR3: CASSLGDSRNYGYTF. CDR3 bases: TGCGCCAGCAGCTTGGGGGACAGCAGAAACTATGGCTACACCTTC. This chain uses TRBV5-1 with TRBJ1-2; 7 bases fit TRBD1. There are 15 residues in the CDR3. The junction had 4 bases not matched to a gene; V was cut back by 0 bases and J by 2 bases. CDR1 and CDR2 (germline): SGHRS, YFSETQ.